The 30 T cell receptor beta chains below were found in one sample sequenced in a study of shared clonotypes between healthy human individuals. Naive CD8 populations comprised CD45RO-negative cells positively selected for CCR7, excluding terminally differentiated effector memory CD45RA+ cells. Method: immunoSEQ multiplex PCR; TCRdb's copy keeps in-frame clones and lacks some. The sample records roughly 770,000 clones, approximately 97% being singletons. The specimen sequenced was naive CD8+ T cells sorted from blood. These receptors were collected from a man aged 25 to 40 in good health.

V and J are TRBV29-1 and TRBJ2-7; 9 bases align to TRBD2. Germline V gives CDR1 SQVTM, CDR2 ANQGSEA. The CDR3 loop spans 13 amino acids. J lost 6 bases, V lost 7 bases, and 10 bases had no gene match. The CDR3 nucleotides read TGCAGCGCTGGAGCGGGAGGACTCGGCGAGCAGTACTTC. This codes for CSAGAGGLGEQYF.

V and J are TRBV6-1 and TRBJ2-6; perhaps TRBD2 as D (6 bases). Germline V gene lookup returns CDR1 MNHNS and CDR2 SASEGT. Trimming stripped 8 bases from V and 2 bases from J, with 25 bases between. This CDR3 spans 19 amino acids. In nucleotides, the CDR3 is TGTGCCAGCCGTGTCCGGAGGGGCGCTTTTCTTGCTGGGGCCAACGTCCTGACTTTC. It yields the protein CASRVRRGAFLAGANVLTF.

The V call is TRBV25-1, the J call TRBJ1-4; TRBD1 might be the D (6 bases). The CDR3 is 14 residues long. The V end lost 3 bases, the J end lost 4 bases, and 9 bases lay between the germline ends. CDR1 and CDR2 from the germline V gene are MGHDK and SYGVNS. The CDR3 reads CASSETGSNEKLFF. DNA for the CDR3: TGTGCCAGCAGTGAGACAGGCAGTAATGAAAAACTGTTTTTT.

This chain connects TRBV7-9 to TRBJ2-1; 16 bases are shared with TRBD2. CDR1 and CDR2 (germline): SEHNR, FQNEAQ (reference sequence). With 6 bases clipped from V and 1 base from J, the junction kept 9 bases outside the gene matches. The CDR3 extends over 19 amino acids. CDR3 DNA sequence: TGTGCCAGCAGACTACCGGGACTAGCGGGAGGGGAGTCCTACAATGAGCAGTTCTTC. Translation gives CASRLPGLAGGESYNEQFF. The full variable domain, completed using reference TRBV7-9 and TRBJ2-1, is DTGVSQNPRHKITKRGQNVTFRCDPISEHNRLYWYRQTLGQGPEFLTYFQNEAQLEKSRLLSDRFSAERPKGSFSTLEIQRTEQGDSAMYLCASRLPGLAGGESYNEQFFGPGTRLTVL.

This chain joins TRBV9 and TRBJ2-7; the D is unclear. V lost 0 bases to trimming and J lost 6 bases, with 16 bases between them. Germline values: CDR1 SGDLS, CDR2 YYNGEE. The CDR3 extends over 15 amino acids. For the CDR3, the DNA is TGTGCCAGCAGCGTAGGCAGCCTAGGTCTGGGCGAGCAGTACTTC. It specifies CASSVGSLGLGEQYF.

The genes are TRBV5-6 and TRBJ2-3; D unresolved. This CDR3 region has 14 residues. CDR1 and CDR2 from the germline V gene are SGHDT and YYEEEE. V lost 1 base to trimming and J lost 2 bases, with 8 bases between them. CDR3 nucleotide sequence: TGTGCCAGCAGCTTGAGCAGCGACACAGATACGCAGTATTTT. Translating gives CASSLSSDTDTQYF.

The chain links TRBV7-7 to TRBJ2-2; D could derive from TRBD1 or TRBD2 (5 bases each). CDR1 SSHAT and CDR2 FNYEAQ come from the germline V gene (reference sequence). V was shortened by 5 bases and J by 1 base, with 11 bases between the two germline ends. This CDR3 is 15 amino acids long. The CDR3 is CASSRGGGNTGELFF. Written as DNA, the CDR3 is TGTGCCAGCAGCCGCGGTGGGGGGAACACCGGGGAGCTGTTTTTT.

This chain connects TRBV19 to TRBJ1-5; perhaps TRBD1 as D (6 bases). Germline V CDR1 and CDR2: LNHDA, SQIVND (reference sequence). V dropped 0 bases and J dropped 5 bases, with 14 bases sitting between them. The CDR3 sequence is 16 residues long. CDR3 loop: CASSIDPRDIDQPQHF. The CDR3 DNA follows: TGTGCCAGTAGTATAGATCCCCGGGACATCGATCAGCCCCAGCATTTT.

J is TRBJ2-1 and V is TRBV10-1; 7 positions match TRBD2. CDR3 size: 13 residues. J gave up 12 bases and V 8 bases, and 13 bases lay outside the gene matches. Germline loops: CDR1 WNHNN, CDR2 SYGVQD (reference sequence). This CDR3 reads CASRPSGSGGQFF. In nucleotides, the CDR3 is TGCGCCAGCCGCCCTAGCGGCAGTGGAGGGCAGTTCTTC.

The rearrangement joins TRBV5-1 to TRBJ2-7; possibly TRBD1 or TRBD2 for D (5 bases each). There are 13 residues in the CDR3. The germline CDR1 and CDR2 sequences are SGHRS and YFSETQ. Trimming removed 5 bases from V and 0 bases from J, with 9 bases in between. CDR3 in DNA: TGCGCCAGCAGGGCAGGGAGCTCCTACGAGCAGTACTTC. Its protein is CASRAGSSYEQYF.

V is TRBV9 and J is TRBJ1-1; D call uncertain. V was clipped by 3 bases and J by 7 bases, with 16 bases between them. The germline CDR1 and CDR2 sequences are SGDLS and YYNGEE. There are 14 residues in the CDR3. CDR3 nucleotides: TGTGCCAGCAGCGAGCGGGCCCAAGGTGGTGAAGCTTTCTTT. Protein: CASSERAQGGEAFF. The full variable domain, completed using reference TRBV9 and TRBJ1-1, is DSGVTQTPKHLITATGQRVTLRCSPRSGDLSVYWYQQSLDQGLQFLIQYYNGEERAKGNILERFSAQQFPDLHSELNLSSLELGDSALYFCASSERAQGGEAFFGQGTRLTVV.

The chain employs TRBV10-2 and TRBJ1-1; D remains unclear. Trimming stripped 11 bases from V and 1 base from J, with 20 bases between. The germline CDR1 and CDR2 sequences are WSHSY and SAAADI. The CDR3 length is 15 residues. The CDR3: CAVSQRGQTNTEAFF. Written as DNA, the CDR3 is TGCGCCGTTTCCCAGCGAGGGCAGACGAACACTGAAGCTTTCTTT.

The CDR3: CSVTLTGEQYF. The CDR3 region has the DNA TGCAGCGTCACATTGACAGGGGAGCAGTACTTC. This chain links TRBV29-1 with TRBJ2-7, with TRBD1 matching 7 bases. The CDR3 totals 11 residues. V gave up 6 bases and J gave up 7 bases; unmatched junction bases: 6. The germline gives CDR1 SQVTM, CDR2 ANQGSEA.

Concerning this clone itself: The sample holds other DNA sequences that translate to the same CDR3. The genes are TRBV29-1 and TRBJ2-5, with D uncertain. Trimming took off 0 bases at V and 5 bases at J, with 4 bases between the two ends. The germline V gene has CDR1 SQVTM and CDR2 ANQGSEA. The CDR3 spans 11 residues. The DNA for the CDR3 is TGCAGCGTTGAAGATCTTGAGACCCAGTACTTC. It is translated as CSVEDLETQYF.

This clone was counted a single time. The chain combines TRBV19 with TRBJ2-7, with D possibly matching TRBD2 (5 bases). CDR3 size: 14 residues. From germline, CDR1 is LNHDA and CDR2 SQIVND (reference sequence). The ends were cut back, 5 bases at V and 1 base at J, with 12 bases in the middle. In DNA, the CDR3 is TGTGCCAGTAGTCAGGACTTACCATCCTACGAGCAGTACTTC. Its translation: CASSQDLPSYEQYF.

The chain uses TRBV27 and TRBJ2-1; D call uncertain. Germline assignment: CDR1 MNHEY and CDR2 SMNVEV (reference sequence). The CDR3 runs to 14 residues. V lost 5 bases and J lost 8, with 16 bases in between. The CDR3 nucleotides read TGTGCCAGCAGTCCCCCCTCGCGACCCCATGAGCAGTTCTTC. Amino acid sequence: CASSPPSRPHEQFF.

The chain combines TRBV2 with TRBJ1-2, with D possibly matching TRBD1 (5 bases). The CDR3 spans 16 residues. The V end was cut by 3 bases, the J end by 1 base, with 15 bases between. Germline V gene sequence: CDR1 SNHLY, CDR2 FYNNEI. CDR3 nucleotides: TGTGCCAGCAGTGATTCAGACAGCGAATATAACTATGGCTACACCTTC. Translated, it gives CASSDSDSEYNYGYTF.

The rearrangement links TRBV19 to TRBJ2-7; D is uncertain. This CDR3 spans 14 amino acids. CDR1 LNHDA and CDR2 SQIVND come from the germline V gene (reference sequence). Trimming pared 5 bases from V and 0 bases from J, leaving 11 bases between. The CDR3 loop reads CASSAAANSYEQYF. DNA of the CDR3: TGTGCCAGTAGTGCGGCGGCGAACTCCTACGAGCAGTACTTC.

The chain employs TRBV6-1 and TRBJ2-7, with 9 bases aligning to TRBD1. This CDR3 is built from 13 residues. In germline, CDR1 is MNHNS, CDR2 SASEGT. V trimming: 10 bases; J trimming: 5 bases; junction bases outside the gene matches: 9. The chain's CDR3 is CATTGTGPNEQYF. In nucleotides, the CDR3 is TGTGCCACAACAGGGACAGGGCCGAACGAGCAGTACTTC.

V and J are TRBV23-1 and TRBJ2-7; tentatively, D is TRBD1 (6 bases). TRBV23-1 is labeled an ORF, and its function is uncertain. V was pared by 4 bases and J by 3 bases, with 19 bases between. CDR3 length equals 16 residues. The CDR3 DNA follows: TGCGCCAGCAGTCGAGCTGCGCGACAGGAGTTCTACGAGCAGTACTTC. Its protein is CASSRAARQEFYEQYF.

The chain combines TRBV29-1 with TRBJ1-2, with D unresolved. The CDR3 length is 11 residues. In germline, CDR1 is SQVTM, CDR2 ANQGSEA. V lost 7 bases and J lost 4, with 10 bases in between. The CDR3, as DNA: TGCAGCGCCAATACGGGCTATGGCTACACCTTC. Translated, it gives CSANTGYGYTF.

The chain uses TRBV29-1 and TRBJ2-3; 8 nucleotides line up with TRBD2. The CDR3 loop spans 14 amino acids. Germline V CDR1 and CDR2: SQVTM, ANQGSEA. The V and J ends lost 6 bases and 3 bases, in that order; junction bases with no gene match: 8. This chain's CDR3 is CSVNSGKLTDTQYF. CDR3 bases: TGCAGCGTGAATAGCGGGAAATTAACAGATACGCAGTATTTT.

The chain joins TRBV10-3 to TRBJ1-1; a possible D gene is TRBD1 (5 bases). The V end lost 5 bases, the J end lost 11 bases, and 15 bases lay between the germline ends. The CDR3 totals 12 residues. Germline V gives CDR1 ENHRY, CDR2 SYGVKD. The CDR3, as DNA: TGTGCCATCAGTCCGGAGGGACTCGAGGCTTTCTTT. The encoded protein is CAISPEGLEAFF.

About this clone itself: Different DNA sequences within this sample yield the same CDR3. The CDR3 region has the DNA TGTGCCAGCAGTTTGACAGGGGCAGCCTACGAGCAGTACTTC. It specifies CASSLTGAAYEQYF. This chain links TRBV28 with TRBJ2-7; the match to TRBD1 covers 8 bases. Trimming took 3 bases from V and 2 from J; bases not matched to a gene: 3. CDR3 length equals 14 residues. Germline V gene data show CDR1 as MDHEN and CDR2 as SYDVKM.

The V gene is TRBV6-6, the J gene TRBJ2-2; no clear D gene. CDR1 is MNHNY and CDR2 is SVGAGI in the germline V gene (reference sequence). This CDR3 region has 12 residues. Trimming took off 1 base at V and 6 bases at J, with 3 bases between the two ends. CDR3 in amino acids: CASSYLAGELFF. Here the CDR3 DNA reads TGTGCCAGCAGTTACTTGGCCGGGGAGCTGTTTTTT.

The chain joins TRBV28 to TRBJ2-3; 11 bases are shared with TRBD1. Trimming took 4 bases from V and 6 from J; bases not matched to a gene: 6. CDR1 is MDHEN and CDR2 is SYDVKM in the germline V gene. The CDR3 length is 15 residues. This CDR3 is CASSWGRTGGDTQYF. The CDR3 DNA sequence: TGTGCCAGCAGTTGGGGCCGGACAGGGGGCGATACGCAGTATTTT.

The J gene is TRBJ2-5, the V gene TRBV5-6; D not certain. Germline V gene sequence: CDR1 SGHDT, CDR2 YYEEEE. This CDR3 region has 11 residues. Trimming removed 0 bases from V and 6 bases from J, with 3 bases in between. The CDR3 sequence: CASSLGQTQYF. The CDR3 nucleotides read TGTGCCAGCAGCTTGGGTCAGACCCAGTACTTC.

CDR3 sequence: CASSLGNRINQPQHF. CDR3 nucleotides: TGTGCCAGCAGTTTGGGGAATAGGATCAATCAGCCCCAGCATTTT. V gene TRBV27 combines with J gene TRBJ1-5; no reliable D call. V was shortened by 3 bases and J by 3 bases, with 12 bases between the two germline ends. This CDR3 contains 15 residues. The germline V gene has CDR1 MNHEY and CDR2 SMNVEV (reference sequence).

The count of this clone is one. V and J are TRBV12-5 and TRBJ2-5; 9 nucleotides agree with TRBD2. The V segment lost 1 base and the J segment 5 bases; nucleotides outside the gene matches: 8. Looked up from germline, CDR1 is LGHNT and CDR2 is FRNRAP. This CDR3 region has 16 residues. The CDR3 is CASGLGSGSLRETQYF. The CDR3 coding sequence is TGTGCTAGTGGTTTGGGTAGCGGGAGTCTGCGGGAGACCCAGTACTTC.

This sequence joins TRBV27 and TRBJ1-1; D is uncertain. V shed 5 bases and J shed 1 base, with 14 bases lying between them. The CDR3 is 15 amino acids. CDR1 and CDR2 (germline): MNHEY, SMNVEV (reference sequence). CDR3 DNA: TGTGCCAGCAGTCCCCTGGGTACAACGAACACTGAAGCTTTCTTT. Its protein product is CASSPLGTTNTEAFF.